The clone carrying this TCR beta chain was found many times. This entry belongs to a study of read filtering for tumor transcriptome and immune sequencing. From 300 to 400 ng of RNA, a library with molecular barcoded alpha/delta and beta/gamma adaptors was made. TCRdb reprocessed the reads via MiXCR and lists one record per CDR3 protein. The sample includes 20,000 to 25,000 distinct CDR3 sequences, 20% to 25% of them seen just once. The ends were cut back, 3 bases at V and 1 base at J, with 10 bases in the middle. The germline gives CDR1 DFQATT, CDR2 SNEGSKA (reference sequence). The length of the CDR3 is 14 residues.

This receptor was taken from a donor aged 40 or over with multiple myeloma. The chain uses TRBV20-1 and TRBJ1-3; D not resolved. The sequencing input was a population of CD138-negative cells sorted from bone marrow. As DNA, the CDR3 is TGCAGTGCTAGCGTGGGGATTTCTGGAAACACCATATATTTT. Its protein product is CSASVGISGNTIYF.